These 4 T cell receptor beta chains were all obtained from the same sample, sequenced in a study of T cells in Graves' hyperthyroidism and ophthalmopathy. Amplified TCR beta CDR3 regions came from RNA transcripts. Researchers ran a first-round RT-PCR on the TCR CDR3 using the HTBI primer set. MiXCR was run by TCRdb on the multiplex PCR reads, yielding one entry per CDR3 protein. The sample lists hundreds of thousands of distinct CDR3 sequences, about 14% occurring once. Sequencing was done on a sample of blood. The receptors were gathered from a woman in her 30s with Graves' hyperthyroidism that later progressed to Graves' ophthalmopathy.

The chain combines TRBV18 with TRBJ2-1; 11 bases agree with TRBD2. Germline-derived CDR1 and CDR2 are KGHSH and LQKENI. The CDR3 loop spans 22 amino acids. V lost 0 bases, J lost 4 bases, and 20 bases stayed unmatched. The CDR3 reads CASSPPVRVGTSGRGSYNEQFF. In nucleotides, the CDR3 is TGTGCCAGCTCACCACCGGTCAGGGTAGGAACTAGCGGGAGAGGGAGTTACAATGAGCAGTTCTTC.

This clonotype has ten or more counts. This chain connects TRBV10-2 to TRBJ1-1; D may be TRBD1 (6 bases). The V gene lost 1 base and the J gene lost 1 base, with 13 bases spanning the gap. The CDR3 is 16 amino acids. Looked up from germline, CDR1 is WSHSY and CDR2 is SAAADI. The CDR3 sequence is CASSEFLGAKNTEAFF. The DNA of the CDR3 is TGCGCCAGCAGTGAGTTTCTGGGGGCGAAGAACACTGAAGCTTTCTTT.

This clonotype was seen at least ten times. CDR3 DNA sequence: TGTGCCAGCAGCCCCCCTGCACAGTCCTATGGCTACACCTTC. Its protein product is CASSPPAQSYGYTF. The genes are TRBV11-1 and TRBJ1-2; D is unclear. V lost 5 bases and J 4 bases, leaving 14 bases between the germline ends. Germline CDR1 reads SGHAT; CDR2 reads FQDESV (reference sequence). The CDR3 extends over 14 amino acids.

This sequence joins TRBV6-6 and TRBJ1-2, with 7 nucleotides matching TRBD1. The germline V gene has CDR1 MNHNY and CDR2 SVGAGI (reference sequence). The CDR3 is 16 amino acids. J lost 2 bases, V lost 0 bases, and 6 bases had no gene match. CDR3 amino acids: CASSYSTGQPNYGYTF. The CDR3 DNA sequence: TGTGCCAGCAGTTACTCGACGGGACAGCCAAACTATGGCTACACCTTC.